The clone carrying this TCR beta chain appeared a few times. This record comes from a study of blood T cell repertoires in COVID-19. At the level of the study: Acute and convalescent COVID-19 samples came from the United States, Italy and Spain. T cells, B-cell-depleted T cells, or PBMCs supplied cDNA or gDNA.

The ends were cut back, 1 base at V and 6 bases at J, with 6 bases in the middle. This CDR3 is 12 amino acids long. The protocol was immunoSEQ multiplex PCR, while the TCRdb copy is restricted to in-frame clones and leaves out a portion. Among approximately 210,000 clones listed, approximately 91% were seen once. This TCR came from a man aged 35-49 years with acute or convalescent COVID-19. The V gene is TRBV12-3 or TRBV12-4, the J gene TRBJ1-2; D gene unclear. The material sequenced was peripheral blood. CDR3 sequence (DNA): TGTGCCAGCAGTTTAGGGTCGGATGGCTACACCTTC. Its protein is CASSLGSDGYTF.